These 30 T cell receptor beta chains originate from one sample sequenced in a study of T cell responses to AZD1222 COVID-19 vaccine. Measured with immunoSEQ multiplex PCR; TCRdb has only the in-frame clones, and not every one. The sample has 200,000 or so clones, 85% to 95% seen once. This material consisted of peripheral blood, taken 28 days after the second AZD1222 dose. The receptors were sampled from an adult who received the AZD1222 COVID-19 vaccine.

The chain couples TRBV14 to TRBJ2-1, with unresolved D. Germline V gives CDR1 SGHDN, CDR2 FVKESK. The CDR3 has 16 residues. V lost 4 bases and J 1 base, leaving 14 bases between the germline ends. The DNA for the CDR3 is TGTGCCAGCAGCCTACTCCCGGTTGGTTCCTACAATGAGCAGTTCTTC. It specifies CASSLLPVGSYNEQFF.

Here the CDR3 DNA reads TGTGCCAGCAGCCCGGGGCCCTCTGGGGCCAACGTCCTGACTTTC. It is translated as CASSPGPSGANVLTF. The rearrangement joins TRBV7-9 to TRBJ2-6, with D tentatively TRBD1 or TRBD2 (5 bases each). The V and J ends lost 5 bases and 0 bases respectively, with 8 bases between them. CDR1 SEHNR and CDR2 FQNEAQ come from the germline V gene (reference sequence). The CDR3 contains 15 residues.

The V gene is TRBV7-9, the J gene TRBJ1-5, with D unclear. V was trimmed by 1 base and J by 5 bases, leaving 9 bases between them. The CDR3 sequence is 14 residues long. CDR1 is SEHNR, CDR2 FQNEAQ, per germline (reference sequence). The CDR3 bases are TGTGCCAGCAGCTTAGGAGGTTTTGATCAGCCCCAGCATTTT. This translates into CASSLGGFDQPQHF.

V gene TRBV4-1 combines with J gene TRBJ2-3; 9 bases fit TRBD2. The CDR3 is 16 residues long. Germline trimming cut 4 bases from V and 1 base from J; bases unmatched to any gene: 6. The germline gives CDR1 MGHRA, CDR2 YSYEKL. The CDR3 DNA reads TGCGCCAGCAGCCCTGGGACTAGCCGAGGCACAGATACGCAGTATTTT. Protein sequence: CASSPGTSRGTDTQYF.

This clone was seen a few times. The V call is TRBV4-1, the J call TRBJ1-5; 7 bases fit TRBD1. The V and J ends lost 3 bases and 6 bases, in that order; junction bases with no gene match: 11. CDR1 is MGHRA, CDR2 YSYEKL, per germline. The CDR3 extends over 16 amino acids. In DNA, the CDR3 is TGCGCCAGCAGCCAGGCTGACAGGGTCGGGAGTCAGCCCCAGCATTTT. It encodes CASSQADRVGSQPQHF.

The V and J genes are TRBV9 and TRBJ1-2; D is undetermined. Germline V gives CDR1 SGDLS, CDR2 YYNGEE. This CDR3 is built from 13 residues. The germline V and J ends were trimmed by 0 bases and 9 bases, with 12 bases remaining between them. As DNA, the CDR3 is TGTGCCAGCAGCGTAGAAACACTAGATTGCTACACCTTC. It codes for CASSVETLDCYTF.

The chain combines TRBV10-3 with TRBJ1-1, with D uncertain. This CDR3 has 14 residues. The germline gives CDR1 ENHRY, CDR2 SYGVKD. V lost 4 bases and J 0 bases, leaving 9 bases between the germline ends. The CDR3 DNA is TGTGCCATCAGTGGGCGGAGCATGAACACTGAAGCTTTCTTT. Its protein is CAISGRSMNTEAFF.

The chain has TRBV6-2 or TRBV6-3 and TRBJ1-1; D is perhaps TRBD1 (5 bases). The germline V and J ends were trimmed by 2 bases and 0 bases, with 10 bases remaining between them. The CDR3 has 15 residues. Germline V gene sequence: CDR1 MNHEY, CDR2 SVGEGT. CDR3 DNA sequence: TGTGCCAGCAGTTACAGGGGCCCTATGAACACTGAAGCTTTCTTT. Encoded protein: CASSYRGPMNTEAFF.

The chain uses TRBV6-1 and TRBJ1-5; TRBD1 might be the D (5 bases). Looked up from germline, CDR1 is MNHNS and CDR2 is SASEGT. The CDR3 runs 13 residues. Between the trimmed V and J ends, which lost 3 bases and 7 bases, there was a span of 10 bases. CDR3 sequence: CASSDQGRQPQHF. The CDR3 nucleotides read TGTGCCAGCAGTGATCAGGGTAGACAGCCCCAGCATTTT.

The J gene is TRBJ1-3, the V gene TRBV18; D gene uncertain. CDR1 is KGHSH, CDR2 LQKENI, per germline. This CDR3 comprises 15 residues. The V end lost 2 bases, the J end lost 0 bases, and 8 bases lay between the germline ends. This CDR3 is CASSPGPYSGNTIYF. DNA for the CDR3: TGTGCCAGCTCACCAGGACCGTACTCTGGAAACACCATATATTTT. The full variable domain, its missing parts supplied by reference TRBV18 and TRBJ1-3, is NAGVMQNPRHLVRRRGQEARLRCSPMKGHSHVYWYRQLPEEGLKFMVYLQKENIIDESGMPKERFSAEFPKEGPSILRIQQVVRGDSAAYFCASSPGPYSGNTIYFGEGSWLTVV.

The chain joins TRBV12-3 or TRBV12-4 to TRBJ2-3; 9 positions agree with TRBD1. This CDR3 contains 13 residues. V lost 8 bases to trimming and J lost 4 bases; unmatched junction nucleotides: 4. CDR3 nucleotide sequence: TGTGCCAGCGGGGGACAGGGAGCAGATACGCAGTATTTT. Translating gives CASGGQGADTQYF.

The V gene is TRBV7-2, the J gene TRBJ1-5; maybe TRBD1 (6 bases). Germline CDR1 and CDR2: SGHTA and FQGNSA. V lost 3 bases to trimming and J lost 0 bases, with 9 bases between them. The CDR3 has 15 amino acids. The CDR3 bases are TGTGCCAGCAGCTTGACAGGTACTAGCAATCAGCCCCAGCATTTT. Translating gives CASSLTGTSNQPQHF. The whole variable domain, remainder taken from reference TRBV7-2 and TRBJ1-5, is GAGVSQSPSNKVTEKGKDVELRCDPISGHTALYWYRQSLGQGLEFLIYFQGNSAPDKSGLPSDRFSAERTGGSVSTLTIQRTQQEDSAVYLCASSLTGTSNQPQHFGDGTRLSIL.

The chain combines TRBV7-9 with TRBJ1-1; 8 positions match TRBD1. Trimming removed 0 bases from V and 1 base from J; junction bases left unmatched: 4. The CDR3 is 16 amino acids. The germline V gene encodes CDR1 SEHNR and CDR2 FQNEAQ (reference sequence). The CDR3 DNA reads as TGTGCCAGCAGCTTAGCCCAGGGGGCAGCGAACACTGAAGCTTTCTTT. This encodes CASSLAQGAANTEAFF.

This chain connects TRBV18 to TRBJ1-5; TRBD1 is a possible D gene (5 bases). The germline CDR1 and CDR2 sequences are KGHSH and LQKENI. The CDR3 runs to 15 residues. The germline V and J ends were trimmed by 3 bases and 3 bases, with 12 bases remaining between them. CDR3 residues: CASSPLSQDNQPQHF. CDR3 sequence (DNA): TGTGCCAGCTCACCCCTTTCACAGGACAATCAGCCCCAGCATTTT.

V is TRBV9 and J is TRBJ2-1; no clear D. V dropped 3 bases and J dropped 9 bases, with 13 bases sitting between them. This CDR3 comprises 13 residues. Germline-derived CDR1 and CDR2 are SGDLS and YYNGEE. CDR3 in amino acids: CASSGWGLGEQFF. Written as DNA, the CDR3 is TGTGCCAGCAGCGGGTGGGGTTTGGGTGAGCAGTTCTTC. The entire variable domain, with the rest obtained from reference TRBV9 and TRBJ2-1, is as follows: DSGVTQTPKHLITATGQRVTLRCSPRSGDLSVYWYQQSLDQGLQFLIQYYNGEERAKGNILERFSAQQFPDLHSELNLSSLELGDSALYFCASSGWGLGEQFFGPGTRLTVL.

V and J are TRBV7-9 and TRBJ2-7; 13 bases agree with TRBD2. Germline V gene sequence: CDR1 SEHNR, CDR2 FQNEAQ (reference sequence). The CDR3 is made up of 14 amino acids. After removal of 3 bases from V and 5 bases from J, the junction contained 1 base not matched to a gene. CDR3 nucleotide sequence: TGTGCCAGCAGCTTCGGGACTAGCGGGGACGAGCAGTACTTC. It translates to CASSFGTSGDEQYF. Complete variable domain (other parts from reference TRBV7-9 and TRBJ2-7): DTGVSQNPRHKITKRGQNVTFRCDPISEHNRLYWYRQTLGQGPEFLTYFQNEAQLEKSRLLSDRFSAERPKGSFSTLEIQRTEQGDSAMYLCASSFGTSGDEQYFGPGTRLTVT.

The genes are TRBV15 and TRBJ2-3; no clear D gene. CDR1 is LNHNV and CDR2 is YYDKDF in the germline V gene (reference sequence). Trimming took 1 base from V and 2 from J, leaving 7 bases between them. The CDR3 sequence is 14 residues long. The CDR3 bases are TGTGCCACCAGCAGAGGGGCTTACACAGATACGCAGTATTTT. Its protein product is CATSRGAYTDTQYF.

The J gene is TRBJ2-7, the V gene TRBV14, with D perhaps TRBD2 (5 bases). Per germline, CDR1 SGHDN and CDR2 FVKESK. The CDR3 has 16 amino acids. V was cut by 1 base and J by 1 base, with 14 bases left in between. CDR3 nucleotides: TGTGCCAGCAGCCAAGCTTCCGGGGTCGCATCCTACGAGCAGTACTTC. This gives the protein CASSQASGVASYEQYF.

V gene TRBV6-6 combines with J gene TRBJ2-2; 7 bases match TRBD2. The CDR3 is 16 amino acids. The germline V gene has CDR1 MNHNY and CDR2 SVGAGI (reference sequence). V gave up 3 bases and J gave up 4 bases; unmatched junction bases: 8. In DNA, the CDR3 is TGTGCCAGCAGTTATTTTCGGCGGGGGATCACCGGGGAGCTGTTTTTT. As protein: CASSYFRRGITGELFF.

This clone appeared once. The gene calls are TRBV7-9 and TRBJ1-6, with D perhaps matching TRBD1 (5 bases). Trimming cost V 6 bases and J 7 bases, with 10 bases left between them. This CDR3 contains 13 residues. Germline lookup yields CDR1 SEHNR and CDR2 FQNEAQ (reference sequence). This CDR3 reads CASSSTGNSPLHF. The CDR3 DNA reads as TGTGCCAGCAGTTCCACAGGAAATTCACCCCTCCACTTT.

The DNA for the CDR3 is TGTGCCAGCAGTGAAGGCCCGTCCTACGAGCAGTACTTC. This codes for CASSEGPSYEQYF. V is TRBV6-1 and J is TRBJ2-7, with D unclear. CDR3 size: 13 residues. CDR1 is MNHNS and CDR2 is SASEGT in the germline V gene. The V end lost 1 base, the J end lost 1 base, and 5 bases lay between the germline ends.

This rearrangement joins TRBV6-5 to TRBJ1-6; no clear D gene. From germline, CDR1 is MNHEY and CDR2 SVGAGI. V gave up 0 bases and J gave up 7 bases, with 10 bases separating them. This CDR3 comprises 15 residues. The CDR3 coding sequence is TGTGCCAGCAGTTACTCCCCTGGATCAAATTCACCCCTCCACTTT. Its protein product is CASSYSPGSNSPLHF.

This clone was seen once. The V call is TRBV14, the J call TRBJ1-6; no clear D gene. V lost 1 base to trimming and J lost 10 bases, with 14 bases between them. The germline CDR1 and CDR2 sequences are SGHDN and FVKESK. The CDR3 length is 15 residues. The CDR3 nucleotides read TGTGCCAGCAGCCAAGTCGGGAGGGTAGGATCACCCCTCCACTTT. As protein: CASSQVGRVGSPLHF.

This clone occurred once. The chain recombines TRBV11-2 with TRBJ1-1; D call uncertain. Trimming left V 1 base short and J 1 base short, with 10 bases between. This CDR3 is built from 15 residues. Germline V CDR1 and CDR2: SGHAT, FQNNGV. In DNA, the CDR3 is TGTGCCAGCAGCTTAGGGATTCTCGCGAACACTGAAGCTTTCTTT. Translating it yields CASSLGILANTEAFF.

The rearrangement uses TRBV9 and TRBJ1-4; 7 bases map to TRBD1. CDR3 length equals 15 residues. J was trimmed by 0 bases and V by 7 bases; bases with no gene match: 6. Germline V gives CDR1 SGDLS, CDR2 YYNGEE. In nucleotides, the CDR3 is TGTGCCAGCGGTACAGGGGCGGCAACTAATGAAAAACTGTTTTTT. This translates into CASGTGAATNEKLFF.

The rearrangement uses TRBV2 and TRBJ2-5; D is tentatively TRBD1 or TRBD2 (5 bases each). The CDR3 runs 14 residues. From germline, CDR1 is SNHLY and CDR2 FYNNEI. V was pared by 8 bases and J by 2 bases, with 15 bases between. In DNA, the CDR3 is TGTGCCAGCTCGATTCGGGACCCACAAGAGACCCAGTACTTC. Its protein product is CASSIRDPQETQYF.

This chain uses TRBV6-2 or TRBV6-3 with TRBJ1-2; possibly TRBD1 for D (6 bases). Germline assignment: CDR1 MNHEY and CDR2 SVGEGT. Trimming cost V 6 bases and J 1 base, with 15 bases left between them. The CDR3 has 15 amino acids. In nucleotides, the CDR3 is TGTGCCAGCAGCCTACCCCGGACAGATAACTATGGCTACACCTTC. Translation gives CASSLPRTDNYGYTF.

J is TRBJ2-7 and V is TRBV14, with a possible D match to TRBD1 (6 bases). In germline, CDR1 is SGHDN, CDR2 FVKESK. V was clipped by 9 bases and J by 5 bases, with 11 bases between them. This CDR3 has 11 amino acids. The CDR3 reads CASQGYDEQYF. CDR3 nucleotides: TGTGCCAGTCAGGGGTACGACGAGCAGTACTTC.

CDR3 loop: CATQREAGELFF. The CDR3 DNA reads TGTGCCACGCAACGGGAGGCCGGGGAGCTGTTTTTT. The V call is TRBV9, the J call TRBJ2-2; 7 positions agree with TRBD2. The germline V gene has CDR1 SGDLS and CDR2 YYNGEE. The CDR3 covers 12 residues. V was pared by 9 bases and J by 6 bases, with 5 bases of the junction left unmatched. Variable domain in full (rest from reference TRBV9 and TRBJ2-2): DSGVTQTPKHLITATGQRVTLRCSPRSGDLSVYWYQQSLDQGLQFLIQYYNGEERAKGNILERFSAQQFPDLHSELNLSSLELGDSALYFCATQREAGELFFGEGSRLTVL.

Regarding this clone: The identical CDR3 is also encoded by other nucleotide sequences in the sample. The CDR3 region has the DNA TGTGCCAGCAGCTTGGAGTCCGGGGAGCTGTTTTTT. Translated, it gives CASSLESGELFF. The V call is TRBV5-4, the J call TRBJ2-2; unclear D gene. The germline CDR1 and CDR2 sequences are SGHNT and YYREEE (reference sequence). Trimming removed 0 bases from V and 6 bases from J, with 3 bases in between. The CDR3 loop spans 12 amino acids.